The next 20 T cell receptor beta chains were all read from a single sample in a study of blood T cells in healthy people across ages. Together with a sample-barcoded 5' primer, a J-beta primer mix was included in a second PCR lasting about 7 to 12 cycles. TCRdb reprocessed the 5' RACE reads with MiXCR, giving one entry per CDR3 protein. The data hold approximately 800,000 distinct CDR3 sequences, with about 34% observed a single time. The sample comprised blood. The receptors were gathered from a man younger than 35 in good health.

The chain joins TRBV20-1 to TRBJ2-5; 7 bases align to TRBD1. The CDR3 length is 15 residues. The germline V gene has CDR1 DFQATT and CDR2 SNEGSKA (reference sequence). J lost 1 base, V lost 2 bases, and 7 bases had no gene match. CDR3 DNA sequence: TGCAGTGCTAGACCAGGACAGGCTCTCCAAGAGACCCAGTACTTC. Its translation: CSARPGQALQETQYF.

V gene TRBV20-1 combines with J gene TRBJ1-5; 11 nucleotides match TRBD1. The trim removed 5 bases at V and 5 bases at J, leaving 14 bases unmatched. CDR3 size: 17 residues. Per the germline V gene, CDR1 is DFQATT and CDR2 is SNEGSKA (reference sequence). This CDR3 reads CSAARTGGASGYQPQHF. The CDR3 bases are TGCAGTGCTGCCCGGACAGGGGGCGCGTCTGGATATCAGCCCCAGCATTTT.

This sequence joins TRBV5-1 and TRBJ2-7; 7 bases are a match to TRBD1. Germline V CDR1 and CDR2: SGHRS, YFSETQ. This CDR3 spans 14 amino acids. The V segment lost 5 bases and the J segment 7 bases; nucleotides outside the gene matches: 12. In DNA form, the CDR3 reads TGCGCCAGCAGGACAACAGGGGTCTACGATGAGCAGTACTTC. Protein: CASRTTGVYDEQYF.

This clonotype was counted many times. This chain uses TRBV12-3 or TRBV12-4 with TRBJ1-2; tentative D call: TRBD1 (5 bases). The V and J ends lost 3 bases and 2 bases respectively, with 10 bases between them. The CDR3 extends over 14 amino acids. The CDR3 region is CASSFGDLNYGYTF. CDR3 nucleotide sequence: TGTGCCAGCAGTTTCGGGGACCTAAACTATGGCTACACCTTC.

V gene TRBV20-1 combines with J gene TRBJ1-4; D is undetermined. Looked up from germline, CDR1 is DFQATT and CDR2 is SNEGSKA (reference sequence). Trimming took off 0 bases at V and 0 bases at J, with 8 bases between the two ends. This CDR3 is built from 15 residues. Here the CDR3 DNA reads TGCAGTGCTAGAGATAAGGCGTCAACTAATGAAAAACTGTTTTTT. The encoded protein is CSARDKASTNEKLFF.

This clonotype was picked up many times. J is TRBJ2-4 and V is TRBV20-1, with 9 bases fitting TRBD1. With 6 bases clipped from V and 3 bases from J, the junction kept 12 bases outside the gene matches. CDR1 DFQATT and CDR2 SNEGSKA come from the germline V gene (reference sequence). This CDR3 spans 16 amino acids. The CDR3 DNA reads TGCAGTGCGCCGGGACAGGGTACCGCCAACAAAAACATTCAGTACTTC. It encodes CSAPGQGTANKNIQYF.

The V and J genes are TRBV5-1 and TRBJ2-2; perhaps TRBD1 as D (6 bases). Germline CDR1 and CDR2: SGHRS and YFSETQ. This CDR3 spans 15 amino acids. V gave up 4 bases and J gave up 0 bases, with 10 bases separating them. CDR3 in DNA: TGCGCCAGCAGCCGACAGGAACCGAACACCGGGGAGCTGTTTTTT. This encodes CASSRQEPNTGELFF.

In its sample, this clonotype was seen a few times. The rearrangement uses TRBV12-3 or TRBV12-4 and TRBJ1-4; D is perhaps TRBD1 (6 bases). This CDR3 is 17 amino acids long. V gave up 3 bases and J gave up 0 bases, with 14 bases separating them. Here the CDR3 reads CASSFGQGITTNEKLFF. CDR3 DNA sequence: TGTGCCAGCAGTTTCGGGCAGGGGATAACAACTAATGAAAAACTGTTTTTT.

Remarks on this clonotype: A much larger clone sits a single nucleotide away, making a read error possible. The rearrangement links TRBV12-3 or TRBV12-4 to TRBJ2-4; D remains unclear. The CDR3 spans 14 residues. CDR3 in DNA: TGTACCAGCAGTTTCACGATTTTTCGAAACATTCAGTACTTC. Amino acids: CTSSFTIFRNIQYF.

This clonotype has a handful of counts. CDR3 protein: CASSLGTGTGNGYTF. The DNA of the CDR3 is TGCGCCAGCAGCTTGGGAACCGGGACAGGGAATGGCTACACCTTC. The V gene is TRBV5-1, the J gene TRBJ1-2; TRBD1 matches at 9 bases. Germline values: CDR1 SGHRS, CDR2 YFSETQ. Trimming cost V 0 bases and J 6 bases; bases outside gene matches: 6. The CDR3 is made up of 15 amino acids.

The genes are TRBV11-3 and TRBJ2-7; tentative D call: TRBD2 (7 bases). From germline, CDR1 is SGHNT and CDR2 YENEEA. CDR3 size: 15 residues. The germline V and J ends were trimmed by 5 bases and 7 bases, with 21 bases remaining between them. CDR3 sequence reads: CASSHGGAIYNEQYF. The DNA of the CDR3 is TGTGCCAGCAGCCATGGGGGGGCGATTTACAATGAGCAGTACTTC.

The chain links TRBV3-1 to TRBJ2-1; 8 nucleotides line up with TRBD2. J gave up 9 bases and V 6 bases, and 7 bases lay outside the gene matches. The CDR3 consists of 13 residues. The germline CDR1 and CDR2 sequences are LGHDT and YNNKEL (reference sequence). In nucleotides, the CDR3 is TGTGCCAGCAGTCGTAGCGGGGTCGGTGAGCAGTTCTTC. Translated: CASSRSGVGEQFF.

V is TRBV12-3 or TRBV12-4 and J is TRBJ2-1; weak D call: TRBD2 (5 bases). V lost 0 bases and J lost 6, with 9 bases in between. The CDR3 consists of 14 residues. CDR3 in amino acids: CASSLADEGNEQFF. The CDR3, as DNA: TGTGCCAGCAGTTTAGCGGATGAGGGCAATGAGCAGTTCTTC.

The chain uses TRBV28 and TRBJ2-2; 7 bases match TRBD1. With 6 bases clipped from V and 1 base from J, the junction kept 5 bases outside the gene matches. Germline CDR1 and CDR2: MDHEN and SYDVKM. CDR3 size: 15 residues. This CDR3 reads CASRLRDRNTGELFF. CDR3 DNA sequence: TGTGCCAGCAGACTCCGGGACAGGAACACCGGGGAGCTGTTTTTT. Variable domain in full (rest from reference TRBV28 and TRBJ2-2): DVKVTQSSRYLVKRTGEKVFLECVQDMDHENMFWYRQDPGLGLRLIYFSYDVKMKEKGDIPEGYSVSREKKERFSLILESASTNQTSMYLCASRLRDRNTGELFFGEGSRLTVL.

The chain combines TRBV4-3 with TRBJ1-2; D is undetermined. Germline V gene data show CDR1 as LGHNA and CDR2 as YSLEER. This CDR3 has 19 residues. The V and J ends lost 2 bases and 0 bases respectively, with 22 bases between them. Here the CDR3 reads CASSQYKPASQRANYGYTF. CDR3 in DNA: TGCGCCAGCAGCCAATATAAGCCCGCTTCTCAAAGGGCTAACTATGGCTACACCTTC.

The chain employs TRBV20-1 and TRBJ2-1; D is unclear. Germline values: CDR1 DFQATT, CDR2 SNEGSKA (reference sequence). The CDR3 consists of 15 residues. V was cut by 6 bases and J by 0 bases, with 15 bases left in between. CDR3 sequence reads: CSARRVTSSYNEQFF. In nucleotides, the CDR3 is TGCAGTGCCAGAAGGGTGACGAGCTCCTACAATGAGCAGTTCTTC.

The chain's CDR3 is CASSTGFGNTEAFF. CDR3 coding DNA: TGTGCCAGCAGCACAGGGTTTGGGAACACTGAAGCTTTCTTT. The chain combines TRBV7-9 with TRBJ1-1; a possible D gene is TRBD1 (6 bases). CDR1 and CDR2 (germline): SEHNR, FQNEAQ (reference sequence). This CDR3 has 14 amino acids. The ends were cut back, 5 bases at V and 1 base at J, with 11 bases in the middle.

The chain employs TRBV4-3 and TRBJ2-7, with D uncertain. The J call may not be correct, given that the DNA end is closer to TRBJ2-5. The CDR3 totals 16 residues. Germline CDR1 and CDR2: LGHNA and YSLEER. The CDR3 sequence: CASSQDWAATPQTQYF. CDR3 DNA sequence: TGCGCCAGCAGCCAAGATTGGGCAGCAACCCCCCAGACCCAGTACTTC.

The chain links TRBV20-1 to TRBJ2-7; no clear D. Between the trimmed V and J ends, which lost 5 bases and 7 bases, there was a span of 12 bases. Germline-derived CDR1 and CDR2 are DFQATT and SNEGSKA (reference sequence). The CDR3 sequence is 11 residues long. The chain's CDR3 is CSAGRANEQYF. The CDR3, as DNA: TGCAGTGCTGGCCGGGCCAATGAGCAGTACTTC.

The chain couples TRBV29-1 to TRBJ2-1, with unresolved D. The end of the DNA fits TRBJ2-7 better, so the J call may be wrong. The CDR3 is 14 amino acids. Germline V gives CDR1 SQVTM, CDR2 ANQGSEA. The CDR3 DNA reads TGCAGCGTTGAGTACGCTGGGCGCTACAATGAGCAGTACTTC. Translating gives CSVEYAGRYNEQYF.